A selection of T cell receptor beta chains follows, all from one sample in a study of spatial heterogeneity in lung cancer. TCRdb itself ran the 5' RACE reads through MiXCR, one entry per CDR3 protein. The data contain tens of thousands of distinct CDR3 sequences, under 8% of them singletons. This specimen consisted of lung tumor tissue, obtained at surgery. All receptors derive from a male donor with early-stage non-small cell lung cancer. Both conserved end residues are part of each CDR3. Fields, in order: J gene, clone size, D gene, V gene, CDR3 protein, CDR3 DNA. The D gene is left open where the match is weak. Where a row states a size, it is once, few, many or the class of an expanded clone; other rows omit it.

j_call: TRBJ1-6; clone_size: medium-sized; d_call: .; v_call: TRBV7-9; cdr3_aa: CASTAGAYNSPLHF; cdr3_nt: TGTGCCAGCACCGCAGGGGCTTATAATTCACCCCTCCACTTT
j_call: TRBJ2-3; clone_size: many; d_call: TRBD1; v_call: TRBV29-1; cdr3_aa: CSVGGTGVADTQYF; cdr3_nt: TGCAGCGTAGGTGGGACAGGGGTAGCAGATACGCAGTATTTT
j_call: TRBJ2-2; clone_size: many; d_call: .; v_call: TRBV30; cdr3_aa: CAWDRSNTGELFF; cdr3_nt: TGTGCCTGGGACAGGTCGAACACCGGGGAGCTGTTTTTT
j_call: TRBJ1-5; clone_size: many; d_call: .; v_call: TRBV29-1; cdr3_aa: CSVGRDGQPQHF; cdr3_nt: TGCAGCGTTGGGCGCGATGGTCAGCCCCAGCATTTT
j_call: TRBJ2-7; clone_size: .; d_call: TRBD2; v_call: TRBV30; cdr3_aa: CAWSVGSGKQYF; cdr3_nt: TGTGCCTGGAGTGTTGGTAGCGGGAAGCAGTACTTC
j_call: TRBJ2-5; clone_size: few; d_call: TRBD1; v_call: TRBV28; cdr3_aa: CASSWDRVRETQYF; cdr3_nt: TGTGCCAGCAGTTGGGACAGGGTGCGGGAGACCCAGTACTTC
j_call: TRBJ2-6; clone_size: many; d_call: TRBD1; v_call: TRBV6-2/TRBV6-3; cdr3_aa: CASSATGGSGANVLTF; cdr3_nt: TGTGCCAGCAGTGCAACAGGGGGCTCTGGGGCCAACGTCCTGACTTTC
j_call: TRBJ1-6; clone_size: few; d_call: .; v_call: TRBV12-3/TRBV12-4; cdr3_aa: CASSPPTSPLHF; cdr3_nt: TGTGCCAGCAGTCCTCCGACTTCACCCCTCCACTTT
j_call: TRBJ1-2; clone_size: many; d_call: .; v_call: TRBV7-9; cdr3_aa: CASSTKTGRNEGYTF; cdr3_nt: TGTGCCAGCAGCACCAAAACAGGCCGAAATGAGGGCTACACCTTC
j_call: TRBJ1-3; clone_size: .; d_call: .; v_call: TRBV18; cdr3_aa: CASSRQSGGSGNTIYF; cdr3_nt: TGTGCCAGCTCGCGACAGTCCGGGGGCTCTGGAAACACCATATATTTT
j_call: TRBJ2-5; clone_size: many; d_call: .; v_call: TRBV11-2; cdr3_aa: CASSLEWGLTQETQYF; cdr3_nt: TGTGCCAGCAGCTTAGAGTGGGGACTGACTCAAGAGACCCAGTACTTC
j_call: TRBJ2-7; clone_size: .; d_call: .; v_call: TRBV10-3; cdr3_aa: CAISELRDIDYEQYF; cdr3_nt: TGTGCCATCAGTGAACTCAGGGACATCGATTACGAGCAGTACTTC
j_call: TRBJ1-2; clone_size: many; d_call: .; v_call: TRBV20-1; cdr3_aa: CSATDGVQYGYTF; cdr3_nt: TGCAGTGCCACAGATGGGGTCCAATATGGCTACACCTTC
j_call: TRBJ2-3; clone_size: many; d_call: TRBD2; v_call: TRBV6-5; cdr3_aa: CASSKRLAGAYRDTQYF; cdr3_nt: TGTGCCAGCAGTAAGAGACTAGCGGGAGCCTATAGAGATACGCAGTATTTT
j_call: TRBJ2-6; clone_size: many; d_call: .; v_call: TRBV9; cdr3_aa: CASSVFGGGAGANVLTF; cdr3_nt: TGTGCCAGCAGCGTATTTGGAGGGGGCGCTGGGGCCAACGTCCTGACTTTC
j_call: TRBJ2-7; clone_size: many; d_call: TRBD2; v_call: TRBV20-1; cdr3_aa: CSARAMSGSGYEQYF; cdr3_nt: TGCAGTGCTAGGGCCATGAGCGGGAGTGGGTACGAGCAGTACTTC
j_call: TRBJ1-5; clone_size: many; d_call: TRBD1; v_call: TRBV6-1; cdr3_aa: CASTSGQPTYSNQPQHF; cdr3_nt: TGTGCCAGCACATCGGGACAGCCAACTTATAGCAATCAGCCCCAGCATTTT
j_call: TRBJ1-3; clone_size: many; d_call: TRBD1; v_call: TRBV18; cdr3_aa: CASSLWDRGSGNTIYF; cdr3_nt: TGTGCCAGCTCACTATGGGACAGAGGCTCTGGAAACACCATATATTTT
j_call: TRBJ1-5; clone_size: many; d_call: .; v_call: TRBV29-1; cdr3_aa: CSVVKGRGQPQHF; cdr3_nt: TGCAGCGTTGTCAAGGGCAGGGGTCAGCCCCAGCATTTT
j_call: TRBJ1-2; clone_size: many; d_call: TRBD1; v_call: TRBV7-2; cdr3_aa: CASTLSGGLSYGYTF; cdr3_nt: TGTGCCAGCACCCTCTCAGGGGGCCTAAGCTATGGCTACACCTTC
j_call: TRBJ2-7; clone_size: many; d_call: TRBD1; v_call: TRBV7-9; cdr3_aa: CASSLAWTGGQYF; cdr3_nt: TGTGCCAGCAGCTTAGCGTGGACAGGCGGGCAGTACTTC
j_call: TRBJ2-7; clone_size: many; d_call: TRBD1; v_call: TRBV7-3; cdr3_aa: CASSPTGGYEQYF; cdr3_nt: TGTGCCAGCAGCCCGACAGGGGGCTACGAGCAGTACTTC
j_call: TRBJ1-1; clone_size: many; d_call: .; v_call: TRBV30; cdr3_aa: CAWSKGGGGAFF; cdr3_nt: TGTGCCTGGAGTAAAGGAGGGGGTGGTGCTTTCTTT
j_call: TRBJ2-5; clone_size: many; d_call: .; v_call: TRBV5-1; cdr3_aa: CASSLVPGGTQYF; cdr3_nt: TGCGCCAGCAGCTTGGTCCCCGGAGGGACCCAGTACTTC
j_call: TRBJ1-2; clone_size: few; d_call: .; v_call: TRBV7-2; cdr3_aa: CASSLDGTGGGYTF; cdr3_nt: TGTGCCAGCAGCTTAGACGGAACTGGGGGTGGCTACACCTTC
j_call: TRBJ2-5; clone_size: .; d_call: TRBD2; v_call: TRBV9; cdr3_aa: CASSAGLAGQETQYF; cdr3_nt: TGTGCCAGCAGCGCCGGACTAGCGGGGCAAGAGACCCAGTACTTC
j_call: TRBJ1-4; clone_size: .; d_call: .; v_call: TRBV7-9; cdr3_aa: CASSPNSGVGEKLFF; cdr3_nt: TGTGCCAGCAGCCCCAATTCGGGGGTCGGTGAAAAACTGTTTTTT
j_call: TRBJ2-1; clone_size: few; d_call: TRBD2; v_call: TRBV12-3/TRBV12-4; cdr3_aa: CASSRTGTSGYEQFF; cdr3_nt: TGTGCCAGCAGTCGAACCGGGACTAGTGGCTATGAGCAGTTCTTC
j_call: TRBJ2-1; clone_size: .; d_call: .; v_call: TRBV7-8; cdr3_aa: CVSSSVRNEQFF; cdr3_nt: TGTGTCAGCAGCTCCGTCCGGAATGAGCAGTTCTTC
j_call: TRBJ1-6; clone_size: .; d_call: .; v_call: TRBV3-1; cdr3_aa: CASRNGPINSPLHF; cdr3_nt: TGTGCCAGCAGGAACGGACCGATCAATTCACCCCTCCACTTT
j_call: TRBJ2-7; clone_size: .; d_call: .; v_call: TRBV18; cdr3_aa: CASSKGRDYEQYF; cdr3_nt: TGTGCCAGCTCGAAGGGCAGGGACTACGAGCAGTACTTC
j_call: TRBJ2-5; clone_size: many; d_call: .; v_call: TRBV12-3/TRBV12-4; cdr3_aa: CASSLTGFSKETQYF; cdr3_nt: TGTGCCAGCAGTCTGACGGGATTTTCAAAAGAGACCCAGTACTTC
j_call: TRBJ1-2; clone_size: many; d_call: TRBD1; v_call: TRBV28; cdr3_aa: CASSFGGDSLGYTF; cdr3_nt: TGTGCCAGCAGTTTCGGGGGGGACAGCCTAGGCTACACCTTC
j_call: TRBJ1-5; clone_size: many; d_call: .; v_call: TRBV12-3/TRBV12-4; cdr3_aa: CASKRDSTGNQPQHF; cdr3_nt: TGTGCCAGCAAAAGGGATTCAACCGGGAATCAGCCCCAGCATTTT
j_call: TRBJ1-4; clone_size: .; d_call: .; v_call: TRBV7-2; cdr3_aa: CASKLGGGSEKLFF; cdr3_nt: TGTGCCAGCAAATTAGGGGGAGGGAGTGAAAAACTGTTTTTT
j_call: TRBJ1-1; clone_size: many; d_call: .; v_call: TRBV3-1; cdr3_aa: CASSSRNTEAFF; cdr3_nt: TGTGCCAGCAGCTCAAGGAACACTGAAGCTTTCTTT
j_call: TRBJ2-1; clone_size: .; d_call: .; v_call: TRBV3-1; cdr3_aa: CASSPLGRGGNEQFF; cdr3_nt: TGTGCCAGCAGCCCCTTAGGCAGGGGGGGGAATGAGCAGTTCTTC
j_call: TRBJ2-5; clone_size: many; d_call: .; v_call: TRBV7-9; cdr3_aa: CASRHNREETQYF; cdr3_nt: TGTGCCAGCAGGCATAACAGGGAAGAGACCCAGTACTTC
j_call: TRBJ1-2; clone_size: .; d_call: TRBD1; v_call: TRBV13; cdr3_aa: CASSPGQGYYGYTF; cdr3_nt: TGTGCCAGCAGCCCAGGACAGGGTTACTATGGCTACACCTTC
j_call: TRBJ2-5; clone_size: many; d_call: TRBD1; v_call: TRBV9; cdr3_aa: CASSTRGWETQYF; cdr3_nt: TGTGCCAGCAGCACCAGGGGGTGGGAGACCCAGTACTTC
j_call: TRBJ2-5; clone_size: .; d_call: TRBD2; v_call: TRBV7-2; cdr3_aa: CASSGREHRETQYF; cdr3_nt: TGTGCCAGCAGCGGGCGGGAGCACCGTGAGACCCAGTACTTC
j_call: TRBJ2-2; clone_size: few; d_call: .; v_call: TRBV24-1; cdr3_aa: CATRTGGTGPPVPELFF; cdr3_nt: TGTGCCACCAGAACGGGAGGGACAGGGCCCCCTGTACCGGAGCTGTTTTTT
j_call: TRBJ1-1; clone_size: many; d_call: TRBD1; v_call: TRBV5-1; cdr3_aa: CASGRQGYTEAFF; cdr3_nt: TGCGCCAGCGGGAGACAGGGTTACACTGAAGCTTTCTTT
j_call: TRBJ2-7; clone_size: many; d_call: .; v_call: TRBV7-6; cdr3_aa: CASRRNEGGSYEQYF; cdr3_nt: TGTGCCAGCAGAAGAAACGAAGGAGGCTCCTACGAGCAGTACTTC
j_call: TRBJ1-1; clone_size: many; d_call: .; v_call: TRBV20-1; cdr3_aa: CSASGENTEAFF; cdr3_nt: TGCAGTGCAAGCGGGGAGAACACTGAAGCTTTCTTT
j_call: TRBJ1-2; clone_size: many; d_call: .; v_call: TRBV11-1; cdr3_aa: CASSLHGTSYGYTF; cdr3_nt: TGTGCCAGCAGCCTTCATGGAACCAGCTATGGCTACACCTTC
j_call: TRBJ1-1; clone_size: many; d_call: .; v_call: TRBV7-2; cdr3_aa: CASSLTWTSEAFF; cdr3_nt: TGTGCCAGCAGCTTAACGTGGACGTCTGAAGCTTTCTTT
j_call: TRBJ2-1; clone_size: .; d_call: .; v_call: TRBV12-3/TRBV12-4; cdr3_aa: CASSLSAQGEQFF; cdr3_nt: TGTGCCAGCAGTTTATCGGCCCAGGGGGAGCAGTTCTTC
j_call: TRBJ2-1; clone_size: many; d_call: TRBD2; v_call: TRBV29-1; cdr3_aa: CSVEGLGTSGVFNEQFF; cdr3_nt: TGCAGCGTTGAAGGGTTGGGGACTAGCGGGGTTTTTAATGAGCAGTTCTTC
j_call: TRBJ2-1; clone_size: .; d_call: TRBD1; v_call: TRBV14; cdr3_aa: CASSLPGQASYNEQFF; cdr3_nt: TGTGCCAGCAGCCTACCGGGACAGGCATCCTACAATGAGCAGTTCTTC
j_call: TRBJ2-7; clone_size: many; d_call: TRBD1; v_call: TRBV28; cdr3_aa: CASSSIDRDYEQYF; cdr3_nt: TGTGCCAGCAGTTCAATAGACAGGGACTACGAGCAGTACTTC
j_call: TRBJ2-5; clone_size: many; d_call: TRBD2; v_call: TRBV20-1; cdr3_aa: CSAAPTSGSQTQYF; cdr3_nt: TGCAGTGCTGCCCCGACTAGCGGGAGCCAGACCCAGTACTTC
j_call: TRBJ2-3; clone_size: many; d_call: .; v_call: TRBV5-1; cdr3_aa: CASNPGGGRRVYTDTQYF; cdr3_nt: TGCGCCAGCAACCCCGGTGGGGGGCGCAGGGTTTACACAGATACGCAGTATTTT
j_call: TRBJ2-3; clone_size: many; d_call: .; v_call: TRBV7-2; cdr3_aa: CASSLGSADTQYF; cdr3_nt: TGTGCCAGCAGCTTGGGTTCCGCAGATACGCAGTATTTT
j_call: TRBJ2-7; clone_size: large; d_call: .; v_call: TRBV28; cdr3_aa: CASTTSPGSYEQYF; cdr3_nt: TGTGCCAGCACTACATCCCCCGGCTCCTACGAGCAGTACTTC
j_call: TRBJ2-2; clone_size: many; d_call: .; v_call: TRBV18; cdr3_aa: CASSPQKHTGSGELFF; cdr3_nt: TGTGCCAGCTCACCACAAAAACACACAGGGTCCGGGGAGCTGTTTTTT
j_call: TRBJ1-1; clone_size: many; d_call: .; v_call: TRBV5-1; cdr3_aa: CASGRSERGTEAFF; cdr3_nt: TGCGCCAGCGGGCGCAGCGAACGGGGCACTGAAGCTTTCTTT
j_call: TRBJ1-2; clone_size: many; d_call: .; v_call: TRBV4-1; cdr3_aa: CASSQTPDNYGYTF; cdr3_nt: TGCGCCAGCAGCCAGACCCCCGACAACTATGGCTACACCTTC
j_call: TRBJ1-6; clone_size: .; d_call: TRBD1; v_call: TRBV29-1; cdr3_aa: CSVGDRNSPLHF; cdr3_nt: TGCAGCGTTGGGGACAGGAATTCACCCCTCCACTTT
j_call: TRBJ1-4; clone_size: many; d_call: .; v_call: TRBV4-1; cdr3_aa: CASSQGRTFVNEKLFF; cdr3_nt: TGCGCCAGCAGCCAGGGCCGGACCTTTGTGAATGAAAAACTGTTTTTT